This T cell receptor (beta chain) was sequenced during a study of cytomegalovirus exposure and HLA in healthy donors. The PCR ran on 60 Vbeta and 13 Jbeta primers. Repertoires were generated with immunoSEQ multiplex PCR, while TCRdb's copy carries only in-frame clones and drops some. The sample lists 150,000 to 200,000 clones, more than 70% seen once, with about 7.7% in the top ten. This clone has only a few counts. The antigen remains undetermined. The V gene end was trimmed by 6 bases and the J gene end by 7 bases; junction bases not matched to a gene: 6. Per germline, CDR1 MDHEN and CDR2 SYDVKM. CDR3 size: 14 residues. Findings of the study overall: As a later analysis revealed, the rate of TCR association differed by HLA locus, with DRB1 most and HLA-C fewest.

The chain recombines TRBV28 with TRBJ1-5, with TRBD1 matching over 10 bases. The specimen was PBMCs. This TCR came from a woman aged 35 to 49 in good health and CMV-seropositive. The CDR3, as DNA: TGTGCCAGCAGCGAGGGGGACAGGGGACAGCCCCAGCATTTT. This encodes CASSEGDRGQPQHF.